A single T cell receptor beta chain is shown here with its context. Antigen unknown. This specimen belongs to a study of cytomegalovirus exposure and HLA in healthy donors. Study results and limitations: Approximately 17,000 TCR beta sequences were associated with HLA alleles at 0.05 false discovery rate in a later analysis. Most sequenced TCRs were rare (though some public TCRs occurred in many donors).

Germline V gene data show CDR1 as SGHDT and CDR2 as YYEEEE. The V end lost 0 bases, the J end lost 0 bases, and 10 bases lay between the germline ends. The CDR3 totals 16 residues. The donors comprised healthy bone marrow donors. 60 Vbeta and 13 Jbeta primers were used in PCR. Libraries were prepared by immunoSEQ multiplex PCR; TCRdb keeps only in-frame clonotypes and omits some of them. The data show around 150,000 clones, 65% to 80% seen once. The sample was PBMCs. This TCR came from a male donor in good health and CMV-seronegative. The rearrangement links TRBV5-6 to TRBJ2-1; no definite D call. As DNA, the CDR3 is TGTGCCAGCAGCTTGGTTCTCGCGAGCTCCTACAATGAGCAGTTCTTC. It specifies CASSLVLASSYNEQFF. The variable domain in full, completed from reference TRBV5-6 and TRBJ2-1, reads DAGVTQSPTHLIKTRGQQVTLRCSPKSGHDTVSWYQQALGQGPQFIFQYYEEEERQRGNFPDRFSGHQFPNYSSELNVNALLLGDSALYLCASSLVLASSYNEQFFGPGTRLTVL.